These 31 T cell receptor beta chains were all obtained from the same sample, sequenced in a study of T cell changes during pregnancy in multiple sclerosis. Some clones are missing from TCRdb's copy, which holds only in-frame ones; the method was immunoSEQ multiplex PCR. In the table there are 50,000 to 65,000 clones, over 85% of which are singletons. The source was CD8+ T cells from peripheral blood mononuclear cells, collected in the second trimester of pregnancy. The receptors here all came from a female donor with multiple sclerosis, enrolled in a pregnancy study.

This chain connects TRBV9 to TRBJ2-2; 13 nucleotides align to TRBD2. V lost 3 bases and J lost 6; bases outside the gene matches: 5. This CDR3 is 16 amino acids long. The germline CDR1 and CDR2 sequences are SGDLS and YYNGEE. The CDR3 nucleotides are TGTGCCAGCAGCGATCGACTAGCGGGAGGTCCCGGGGAGCTGTTTTTT. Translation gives CASSDRLAGGPGELFF.

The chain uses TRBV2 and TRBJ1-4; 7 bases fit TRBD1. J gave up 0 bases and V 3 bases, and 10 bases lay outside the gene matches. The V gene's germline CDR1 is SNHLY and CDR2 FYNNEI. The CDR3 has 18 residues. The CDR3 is CASSDHQQGLATNEKLFF. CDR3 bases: TGTGCCAGCAGTGACCACCAACAGGGGTTGGCAACTAATGAAAAACTGTTTTTT.

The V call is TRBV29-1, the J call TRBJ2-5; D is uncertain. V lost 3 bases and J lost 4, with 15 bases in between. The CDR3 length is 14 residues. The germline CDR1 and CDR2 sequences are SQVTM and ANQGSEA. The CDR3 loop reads CSVDIDAVGETQYF. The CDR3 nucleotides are TGCAGCGTTGATATCGACGCGGTCGGAGAGACCCAGTACTTC.

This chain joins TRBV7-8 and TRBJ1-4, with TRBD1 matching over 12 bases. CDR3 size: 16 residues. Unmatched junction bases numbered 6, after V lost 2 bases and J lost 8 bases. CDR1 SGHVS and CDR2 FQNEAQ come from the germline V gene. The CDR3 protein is CASSLTPGTGGEKLFF. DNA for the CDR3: TGTGCCAGCAGCTTAACTCCCGGGACAGGGGGCGAAAAACTGTTTTTT. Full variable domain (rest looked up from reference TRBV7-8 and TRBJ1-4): GAGVSQSPRYKVAKRGQDVALRCDPISGHVSLFWYQQALGQGPEFLTYFQNEAQLDKSGLPSDRFFAERPEGSVSTLKIQRTQQEDSAVYLCASSLTPGTGGEKLFFGSGTQLSVL.

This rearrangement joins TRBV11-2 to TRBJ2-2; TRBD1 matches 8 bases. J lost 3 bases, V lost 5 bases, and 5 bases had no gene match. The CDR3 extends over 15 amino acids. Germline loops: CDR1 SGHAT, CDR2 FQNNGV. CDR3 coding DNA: TGTGCCAGCAGCCGGACAGGGTCTGACACCGGGGAGCTGTTTTTT. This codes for CASSRTGSDTGELFF.

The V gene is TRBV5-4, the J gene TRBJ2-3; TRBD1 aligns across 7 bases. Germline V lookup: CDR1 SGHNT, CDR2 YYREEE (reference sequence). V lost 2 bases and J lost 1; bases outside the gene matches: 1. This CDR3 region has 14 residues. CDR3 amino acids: CASSFGQGTDTQYF. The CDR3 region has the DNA TGTGCCAGCAGCTTCGGACAGGGCACAGATACGCAGTATTTT.

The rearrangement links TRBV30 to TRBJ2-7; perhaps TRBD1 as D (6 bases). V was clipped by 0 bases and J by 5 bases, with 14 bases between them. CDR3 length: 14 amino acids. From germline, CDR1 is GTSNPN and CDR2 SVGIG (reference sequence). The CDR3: CAWSVQNRDNEQYF. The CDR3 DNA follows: TGTGCCTGGAGTGTTCAGAACAGGGATAACGAGCAGTACTTC.

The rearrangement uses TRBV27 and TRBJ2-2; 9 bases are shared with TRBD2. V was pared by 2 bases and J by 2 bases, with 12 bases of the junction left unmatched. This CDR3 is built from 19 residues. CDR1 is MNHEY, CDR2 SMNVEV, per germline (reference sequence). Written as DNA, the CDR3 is TGTGCCAGCAGTTTAATCATAGCGGGAGTACGGATAAACACCGGGGAGCTGTTTTTT. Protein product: CASSLIIAGVRINTGELFF.

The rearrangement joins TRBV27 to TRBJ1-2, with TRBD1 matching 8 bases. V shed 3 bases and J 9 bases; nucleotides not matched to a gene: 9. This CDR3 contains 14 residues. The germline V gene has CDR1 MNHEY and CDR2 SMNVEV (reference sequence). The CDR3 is CASSLSGTGHRYTF. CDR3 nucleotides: TGTGCCAGCAGTTTGTCCGGGACAGGACATCGCTACACCTTC.

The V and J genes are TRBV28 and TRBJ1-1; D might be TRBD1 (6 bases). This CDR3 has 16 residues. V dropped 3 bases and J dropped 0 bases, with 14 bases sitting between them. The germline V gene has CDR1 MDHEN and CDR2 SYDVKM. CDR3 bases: TGTGCCAGCAGTTTTCGTCCCGGGACAATGAACACTGAAGCTTTCTTT. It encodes CASSFRPGTMNTEAFF.

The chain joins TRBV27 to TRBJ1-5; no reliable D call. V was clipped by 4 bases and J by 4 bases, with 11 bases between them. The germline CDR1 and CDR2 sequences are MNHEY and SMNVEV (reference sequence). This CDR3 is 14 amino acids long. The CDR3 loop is CASSSQGRNQPQHF. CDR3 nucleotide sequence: TGTGCCAGCAGTTCGCAAGGGAGGAATCAGCCCCAGCATTTT.

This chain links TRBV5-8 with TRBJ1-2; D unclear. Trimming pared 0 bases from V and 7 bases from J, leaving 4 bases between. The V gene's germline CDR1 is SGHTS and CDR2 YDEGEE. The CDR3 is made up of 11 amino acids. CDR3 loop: CASSLVVGYTF. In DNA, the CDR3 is TGTGCCAGCAGCTTGGTCGTTGGCTACACCTTC.

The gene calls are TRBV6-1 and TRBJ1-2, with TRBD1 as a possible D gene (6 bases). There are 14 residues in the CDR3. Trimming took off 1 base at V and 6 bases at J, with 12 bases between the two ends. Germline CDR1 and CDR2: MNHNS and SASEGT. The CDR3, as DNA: TGTGCCAGCAGTGAAGGGACAGTGGGGAATGGCTACACCTTC. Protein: CASSEGTVGNGYTF.

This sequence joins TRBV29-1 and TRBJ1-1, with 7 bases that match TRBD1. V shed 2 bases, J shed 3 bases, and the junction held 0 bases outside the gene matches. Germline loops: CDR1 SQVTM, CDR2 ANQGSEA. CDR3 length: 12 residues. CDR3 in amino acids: CSVEQGDTEAFF. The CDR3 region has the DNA TGCAGCGTTGAACAGGGGGACACTGAAGCTTTCTTT.

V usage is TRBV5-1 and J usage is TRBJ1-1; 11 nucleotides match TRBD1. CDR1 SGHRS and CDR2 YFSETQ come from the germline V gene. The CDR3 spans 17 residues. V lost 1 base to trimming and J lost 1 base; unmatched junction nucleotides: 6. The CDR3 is CASSLRGTGGTNTEAFF. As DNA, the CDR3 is TGCGCCAGCAGCTTGCGCGGGACAGGGGGGACGAACACTGAAGCTTTCTTT.

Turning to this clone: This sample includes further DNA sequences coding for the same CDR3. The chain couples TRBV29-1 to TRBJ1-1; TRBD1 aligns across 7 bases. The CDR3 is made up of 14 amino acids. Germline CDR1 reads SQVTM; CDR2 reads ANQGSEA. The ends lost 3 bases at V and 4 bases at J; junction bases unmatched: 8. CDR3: CSVEGWAGGTEAFF. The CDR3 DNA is TGCAGCGTTGAGGGGTGGGCAGGGGGCACTGAAGCTTTCTTT.

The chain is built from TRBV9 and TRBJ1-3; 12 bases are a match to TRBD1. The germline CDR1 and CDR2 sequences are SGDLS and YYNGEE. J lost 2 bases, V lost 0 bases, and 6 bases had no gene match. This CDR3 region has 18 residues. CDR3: CASSVGLGTGGTGNTIYF. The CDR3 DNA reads TGTGCCAGCAGCGTAGGTTTGGGGACAGGGGGCACTGGAAACACCATATATTTT.

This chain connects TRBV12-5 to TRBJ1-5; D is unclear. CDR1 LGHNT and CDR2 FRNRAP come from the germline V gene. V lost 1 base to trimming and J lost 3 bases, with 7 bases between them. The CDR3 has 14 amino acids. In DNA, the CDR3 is TGTGCTAGTGGTTTGGCCCGTCCCAATCAGCCCCAGCATTTT. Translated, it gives CASGLARPNQPQHF.

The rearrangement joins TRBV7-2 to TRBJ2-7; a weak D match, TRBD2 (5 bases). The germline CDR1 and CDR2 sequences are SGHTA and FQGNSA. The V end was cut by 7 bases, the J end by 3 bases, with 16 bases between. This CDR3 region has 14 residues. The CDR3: CASTESGSNYEQYF. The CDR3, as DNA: TGTGCCAGCACCGAGAGCGGATCAAACTACGAGCAGTACTTC.

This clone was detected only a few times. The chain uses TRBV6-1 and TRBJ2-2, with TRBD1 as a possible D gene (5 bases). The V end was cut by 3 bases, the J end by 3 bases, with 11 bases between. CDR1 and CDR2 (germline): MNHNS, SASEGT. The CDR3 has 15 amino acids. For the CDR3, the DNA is TGTGCCAGCAGTGAGACAGAGGCGGACACCGGGGAGCTGTTTTTT. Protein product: CASSETEADTGELFF.

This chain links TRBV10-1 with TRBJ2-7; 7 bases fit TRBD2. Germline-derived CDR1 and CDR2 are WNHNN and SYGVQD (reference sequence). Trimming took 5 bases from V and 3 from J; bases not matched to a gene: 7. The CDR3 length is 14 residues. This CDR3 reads CASSRDSGNYEQYF. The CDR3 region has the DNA TGCGCCAGCAGTAGAGACAGCGGGAACTACGAGCAGTACTTC.

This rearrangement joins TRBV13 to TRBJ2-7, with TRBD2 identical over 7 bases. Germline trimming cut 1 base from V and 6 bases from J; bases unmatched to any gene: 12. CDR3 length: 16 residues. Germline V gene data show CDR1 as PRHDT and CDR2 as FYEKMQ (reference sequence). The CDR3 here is CASSLEAAGITSEQYF. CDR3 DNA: TGTGCCAGCAGCTTAGAGGCAGCGGGAATTACAAGCGAGCAGTACTTC.

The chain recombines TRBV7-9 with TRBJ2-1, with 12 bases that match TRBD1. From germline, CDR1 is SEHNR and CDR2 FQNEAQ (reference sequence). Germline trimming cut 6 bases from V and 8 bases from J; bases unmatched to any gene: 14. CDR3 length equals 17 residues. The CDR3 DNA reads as TGTGCCAGCAGTCCCTTTGGTGGGGACAGGGGGCTCTATGAGCAGTTCTTC. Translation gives CASSPFGGDRGLYEQFF.

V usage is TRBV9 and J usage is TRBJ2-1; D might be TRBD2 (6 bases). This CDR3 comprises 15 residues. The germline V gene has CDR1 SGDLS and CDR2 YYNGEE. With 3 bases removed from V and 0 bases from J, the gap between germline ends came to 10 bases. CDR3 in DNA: TGTGCCAGCAGCGCCCGGGAGAGCTCCTACAATGAGCAGTTCTTC. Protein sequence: CASSARESSYNEQFF.

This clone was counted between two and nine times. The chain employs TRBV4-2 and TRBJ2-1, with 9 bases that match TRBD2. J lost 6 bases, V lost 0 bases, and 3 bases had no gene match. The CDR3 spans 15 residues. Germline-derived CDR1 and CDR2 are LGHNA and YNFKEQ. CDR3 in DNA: TGTGCCAGCAGCCAAGATGCGGGAGGGCCCAATGAGCAGTTCTTC. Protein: CASSQDAGGPNEQFF.

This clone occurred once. CDR3 sequence: CASSLLAGGARYEQYF. CDR3 nucleotide sequence: TGTGCCAGCAGTTTGCTAGCGGGAGGGGCTCGCTACGAGCAGTACTTC. The genes are TRBV27 and TRBJ2-7, with TRBD2 matching over 12 bases. The CDR3 is made up of 16 amino acids. The J segment lost 3 bases and the V segment lost 3 bases, leaving 6 bases of the junction unmatched. The germline V gene has CDR1 MNHEY and CDR2 SMNVEV (reference sequence).

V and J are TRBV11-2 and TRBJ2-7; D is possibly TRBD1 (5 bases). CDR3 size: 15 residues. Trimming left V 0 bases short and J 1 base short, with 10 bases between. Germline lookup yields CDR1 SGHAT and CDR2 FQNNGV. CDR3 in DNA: TGTGCCAGCAGCTTAGAGGCAGGGTTTTCCTACGAGCAGTACTTC. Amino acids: CASSLEAGFSYEQYF.

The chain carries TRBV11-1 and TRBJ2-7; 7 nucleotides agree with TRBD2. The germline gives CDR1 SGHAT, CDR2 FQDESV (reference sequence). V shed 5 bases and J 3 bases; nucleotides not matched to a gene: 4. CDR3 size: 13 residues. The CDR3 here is CASSPSGFYEQYF. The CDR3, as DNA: TGTGCCAGCAGCCCTAGCGGTTTCTACGAGCAGTACTTC.

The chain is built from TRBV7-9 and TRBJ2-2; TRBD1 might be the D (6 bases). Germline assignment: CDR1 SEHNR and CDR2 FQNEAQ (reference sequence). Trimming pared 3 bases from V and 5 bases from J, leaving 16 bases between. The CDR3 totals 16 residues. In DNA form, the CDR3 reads TGTGCCAGCAGCTTCCTGACAGGCGTTGGGACCGGGGAGCTGTTTTTT. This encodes CASSFLTGVGTGELFF.

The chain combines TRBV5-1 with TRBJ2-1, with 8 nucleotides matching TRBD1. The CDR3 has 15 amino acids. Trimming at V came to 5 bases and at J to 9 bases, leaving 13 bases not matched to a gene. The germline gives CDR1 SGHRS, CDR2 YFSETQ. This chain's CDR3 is CASRDRDTRSGEQFF. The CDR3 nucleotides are TGCGCCAGCAGGGACAGGGACACACGATCCGGTGAGCAGTTCTTC. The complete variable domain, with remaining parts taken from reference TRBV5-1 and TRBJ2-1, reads KAGVTQTPRYLIKTRGQQVTLSCSPISGHRSVSWYQQTPGQGLQFLFEYFSETQRNKGNFPGRFSGRQFSNSRSEMNVSTLELGDSALYLCASRDRDTRSGEQFFGPGTRLTVL.

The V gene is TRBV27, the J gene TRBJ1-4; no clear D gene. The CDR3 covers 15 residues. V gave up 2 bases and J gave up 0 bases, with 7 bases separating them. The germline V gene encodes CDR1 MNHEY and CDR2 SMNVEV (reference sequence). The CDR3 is CASSLAVATNEKLFF. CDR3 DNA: TGTGCCAGCAGTTTAGCAGTGGCAACTAATGAAAAACTGTTTTTT.